This is a list of T cell receptor beta chains from one sample in a study of blood T cell repertoires in COVID-19. Generated by immunoSEQ multiplex PCR, the TCRdb table keeps only in-frame clones and is missing some. The table shows hundreds of thousands of clones, with approximately 89% occurring only once. The specimen was PBMCs or T cells enriched from blood (not recorded which). The receptors stem from a middle-aged woman who had recovered from COVID-19. CDR3s include the opening cysteine and the closing phenylalanine or tryptophan. A D gene is named only where the DNA matches it firmly. Clone size is stated in some rows and not others, as once, few, many or a class when expanded.

d_call	v_call	j_call	clone_size	cdr3_nt	cdr3_aa
-	TRBV10-1	TRBJ2-1	-	TGCGCCAGCAGGGCAGGGGATGAGCAGTTCTTC	CASRAGDEQFF
TRBD2	TRBV6-5	TRBJ2-2	-	TGTGCCAGCAGTTACCCGACTAGCGGGAACACCGGGGAGCTGTTTTTT	CASSYPTSGNTGELFF
-	TRBV2	TRBJ1-1	-	TGTGCTGGTGAGCGGCAGCTCAACACTGAAGCTTTCTTT	CAGERQLNTEAFF
-	TRBV3-1/TRBV3-2	TRBJ2-3	-	TGTGCCAGCAGCCAGGGGCCCCTTGCCACAGATACGCAGTATTTT	CASSQGPLATDTQYF
-	TRBV28	TRBJ2-4	-	TGTGCCAGCAGTTTTCAGAGGGGAGGTCAGTACTTC	CASSFQRGGQYF
-	TRBV28	TRBJ2-2	few	TGTGCCAGCGGGGGACACGAAAACACCGGGGAGCTGTTTTTT	CASGGHENTGELFF
-	TRBV11-3	TRBJ2-7	-	TGTGCCAGCAGCTTAGTCAGGTTCGAGTCAGGCAGGCACTCCTACGAGCAGTACTTC	CASSLVRFESGRHSYEQYF
TRBD1	TRBV19	TRBJ1-5	-	TGTGCCGCCCAACAGGGGAATCAGCCCCAGCATTTT	CAAQQGNQPQHF
-	TRBV6-5	TRBJ2-7	-	TGTGCCAGCCTCCCGGACGGACACTCCTACGAGCAGTACTTC	CASLPDGHSYEQYF
TRBD1	TRBV15	TRBJ1-5	-	TGTGCCACCAGCACCTCAATAGGCGGGACAGGGAGGAATCAGCCCCAGCATTTT	CATSTSIGGTGRNQPQHF
-	TRBV10-2	TRBJ1-2	-	TGCGCCAGCAGTGCAGGGCCTGGCAGTGGCTACACCTTC	CASSAGPGSGYTF
TRBD2	TRBV28	TRBJ2-7	-	TGTGCCAGCAGTTCGAAGACGGGACTAGCGGGAGGGCCTGGATACGAGCAGTACTTC	CASSSKTGLAGGPGYEQYF
TRBD2	TRBV24-1	TRBJ2-7	-	TGTGCCACCAGTGATTTCGCTAGCGGGAGTAAGCAGTACTTC	CATSDFASGSKQYF
-	TRBV11-3	TRBJ2-7	-	TGTGCCAGCAGCTTAAGGCACAGCCCGACCTACGAGCAGTACTTC	CASSLRHSPTYEQYF
-	TRBV2	TRBJ1-6	-	TGTGCCAGCAGTGAAGCTGGGGGCAGGAATTCACCCCTCCACTTT	CASSEAGGRNSPLHF
-	TRBV3-1/TRBV3-2	TRBJ2-2	-	TGTGCCAGCAGCCAATCGAGGACACATAACACCGGGGAGCTGTTTTTT	CASSQSRTHNTGELFF
-	TRBV6-5	TRBJ1-2	-	TGTGCCAGCAGTTCCAGCGTGGGAGGCTATGGCTACACCTTC	CASSSSVGGYGYTF
TRBD2	TRBV4-1	TRBJ2-3	-	TGCGCCAGCAGCCAAGATACCGGACTAGCGGGAGGGGGATCGCAGTATTTT	CASSQDTGLAGGGSQYF
TRBD1	TRBV28	TRBJ2-7	-	TGTGCCAGCAGTCAACCGGGACAGGGACACGAGCAGTACTTC	CASSQPGQGHEQYF
TRBD1	TRBV30	TRBJ2-4	-	TGTGCCTGGGGACAGGGACTAGCCAAAAACATTCAGTACTTC	CAWGQGLAKNIQYF
TRBD2	TRBV18	TRBJ2-3	-	TGTGCCAGCTCAGAATCTAGCGGGAGGGCCCAAGATACGCAGTATTTT	CASSESSGRAQDTQYF
TRBD1	TRBV7-2	TRBJ1-3	few	TGTGCCAGCAGCCCCCCCGGAACAGGGGGCGCCGGAAACACCATATATTTT	CASSPPGTGGAGNTIYF
TRBD2	TRBV15	TRBJ2-7	-	TGTGCCACCAGCAGAGATAGGGGTCGAGGACTAGCGGGGGGTGTGGACTACGAGCAGTACTTC	CATSRDRGRGLAGGVDYEQYF
-	TRBV19	TRBJ2-3	-	TGTGCCAGTAGTCAATCCACAGATACGCAGTATTTT	CASSQSTDTQYF
-	TRBV7-2	TRBJ2-1	-	TGTGCCAGCAGCTTCCTTAGCCGCACCTACAATGAGCAGTTCTTC	CASSFLSRTYNEQFF
-	TRBV27	TRBJ2-2	-	TGTGCCAGCAGGACAACGAACACCGGGGAGCTGTTTTTT	CASRTTNTGELFF
-	TRBV11-3	TRBJ1-6	-	TGTGCCAGCAGCTTCAGACGGACTGAGGAGGCACCCCTCCACTTT	CASSFRRTEEAPLHF
TRBD1	TRBV29-1	TRBJ2-7	-	TGCAGCGTCACCGGGACAGGGTCCGAGCAGTACTTC	CSVTGTGSEQYF
TRBD2	TRBV19	TRBJ2-7	-	TGTGCCAGTAGTATCCTCGGCGGGAGCTCCTACGAGCAGTACTTC	CASSILGGSSYEQYF
-	TRBV5-1	TRBJ1-6	-	TGCGCCAGCAGCTGGGGACTTAGTGATTCACCCCTCCACTTT	CASSWGLSDSPLHF
TRBD2	TRBV11-3	TRBJ2-3	-	TGTGCCAGCAGCTCAGGACTAGCGGGATTGACAGATACGCAGTATTTT	CASSSGLAGLTDTQYF
-	TRBV28	TRBJ1-4	-	TGTGCCACCGCGGGAGGGGGGCTAAGTAATGAAAAACTGTTTTTT	CATAGGGLSNEKLFF
TRBD1	TRBV2	TRBJ1-2	-	TGTGCCAGCAGCTCGGACAGGGGCGACTATGGCTACACCTTC	CASSSDRGDYGYTF
-	TRBV7-7	TRBJ2-2	-	TGTGCTAGCAGCTCGCGACTAGATAGCGGGGAGCTGTTTTTT	CASSSRLDSGELFF
-	TRBV11-3	TRBJ2-7	-	TGTGCCAGCAGCCCACTAGAGAGCGAGCAGTACTTC	CASSPLESEQYF